This TCR beta chain comes out of a study of shared clonotypes between healthy human individuals (dated by TCRdb to 2019 to 2021). Some background on the complete study: The cohort comprised a couple of women and a few men aged 18 to 49 years. To estimate repertoire size and how much clonotypes are shared between individuals, the study performed deep sequencing of blood TCR repertoires from roughly five healthy adults. To increase sequencing depth and limit assay-specific biases, different laboratories used diverse techniques to prepare libraries and sequence TCR repertoires. Per donor, three plates each were used for CD4 naive and CD4 memory, two for CD8 naive, and one for CD8 memory. Per donor, leukapheresis produced somewhere between about 0.8 and 9 billion PBMCs.

On the study overall, not on this receptor specifically: The small number of donors limited the genetic and exposure-history diversity represented. Incomplete sequencing was indicated by rarefaction of sorted-subset datasets, despite the large sequencing depth. When several donors were compared, the shared fraction of clonotypes was around 4.6% for naive CD4, around 3.6% for naive CD8, more than 2% for memory CD4, and roughly 0.4% for memory CD8. Higher generation probabilities were observed for clonotypes shared by all four sorted-subset donors than for non-shared clonotypes. Naive subsets generally had larger estimated clonotype richness than memory subsets. Based on pairwise subsampling, the degree of clonotype sharing among donors was expected to be affected by sequencing depth. Sampling was restricted to blood, and TCR repertoires in tissue are likely to differ from TCR repertoires in blood.

TCR CDR3 regions were amplified from genomic DNA by multiplex PCR using the deep immunoSEQ assay. Extracted genomic DNA from each cell subset was distributed evenly across all wells of several immunoSEQ 96-well plates, and each plate was treated as a replicate. For sorted subsets, each replicate PCR was loaded with approximately 0.2 ug genomic DNA, equivalent to roughly 30,000 T cell genomes. The purified libraries were quantified using a Qubit 3.0 fluorometer, sized with a Bioanalyzer 2100, and then quantified again using the KAPA Library Quantification kit. Every immunoSEQ 96-well plate was sequenced on a dedicated single-read 150-cycle Illumina NextSeq 550 flow cell. The authors' pipeline ran thus. Because the immunoSEQ output held only junctional sequences and lacked quality scores, the filtering could not match the filtering applied to full-length reads. Sequences were annotated with PyIR, a Python wrapper for IgBLAST v1.9, and V/J genes and CDR3 were assigned using IMGT germline references. Reads were removed for weak V/J assignments (E-value above 1e-6), missing CDR3, stop codons, out-of-frame junctions, or ambiguous translated residues. V3J clonotypes were defined as sequences sharing an identical inferred V gene, J gene, and CDR3 amino acid sequence. To compute the percentage overlap between repertoires, the number of shared unique clonotypes was divided by the size of the smaller repertoire. Three approaches were used to assess repertoire richness: RTK rarefaction, the Chao1 estimator, and Recon v2.1 estimates of unobserved clonotypes. For all TCRbeta clonotypes obtained by the gDNA method from a few donors, generation probabilities were computed with OLGA. The table was pulled from immuneACCESS by TCRdb, which kept in-frame rearrangements only. Such tables lose some clones; where checked, under half of the loss comes from unresolved V genes, and the rest has no known cause. That table is the source of V, J and clone size, and D and trimming were worked out from the DNA. Recorded for this sample are about 2 million clones; over 85% of them occurred a single time. The ten largest clones represent roughly 1% of the sample.

As for this clone: It lacks a known antigen. The input lacks base qualities; no much larger clone sits a single base away.

CD8 naive samples were CD45RO-negative cells positively selected for CCR7, giving a CD45RA+CCR7+ population that excluded TemRA cells. The donors were healthy, HIV-negative adults who had no recently reported acute infections or vaccinations. Every donor was a Caucasian adult residing in Nashville, Tennessee, USA. Blood was collected by leukapheresis, and PBMCs were isolated by Ficoll-Histopaque density gradient centrifugation and then cryopreserved in liquid nitrogen vapor phase. Analytical flow cytometry was used to check the purity and quantity of every magnetically sorted T cell population. Each sorted fraction had its genomic DNA isolated and then quantified by UV absorbance on a Nanodrop 2000c. Taken from the germline V gene, the CDR1 and CDR2 loops are SNHLY and FYNNEI. Trimming at the junction amounts to 4 bases on V and 4 bases on J, and the germline ends lie 10 bases apart. From the cysteine up to the phenylalanine, the CDR3 has a length of 14 residues. Left in the record is the CDR3 DNA by itself, 42 bases read in frame from the first base.

Sequenced sample: naive CD8+ T cells sorted from blood. What the cell subset or site label conveys for this sample: CD45RA+CCR7+. This sequence uses TRBV2 and TRBJ2-2; the D call is possibly TRBD1 or TRBD2, each sharing 5 bases. The clonotype originates from a man younger than 35 in good health. The nucleotide sequence reads as follows: TGTGCCAGCAGTGGGGGGATCGGCACCGGGGAGCTGTTTTTT. It translates to CASSGGIGTGELFF. Reference TRBV2 and TRBJ2-2 genes cover what lies past the CDR3, so the full variable domain is EPEVTQTPSHQVTQMGQEVILRCVPISNHLYFYWYRQILGQKVEFLVSFYNNEISEKSEIFDDQFSVERPDGSNFTLKIRSTKLEDSAMYFCASSGGIGTGELFFGEGSRLTVL.